Listed here is a single T cell receptor (beta chain). Antigen specificity is unknown. The data belong to a study of CXCR3-negative and CXCR3-positive naive CD8 T cells. Overall study: Collectively, the libraries yielded roughly 140 million TRB reads in total, at about 1.5 +/- 0.3 million per library.

The libraries of TRB cDNA were constructed through 5' RACE using UMI labels. TCRdb reworked the 5' RACE reads into one entry per CDR3 protein, no DNA. The sample includes around 120,000 distinct CDR3 sequences. Germline V gene lookup returns CDR1 SGHTA and CDR2 FQGNSA. The CDR3 consists of 14 residues. Study results and caveats: More hydrophobic TRB CDR3s were found in CXCR3-positive naive cells than in CXCR3-negative naive cells. Most assays used freshly isolated PBMCs, as cryopreservation partially reduced CXCR3. TRBV-TRBJ usage was alike in naive CXCR3-negative and CXCR3-positive cells but differed in memory cells. Relative to memory CD8+ cells, whose diversity was much lower, both naive subsets had comparably high diversity.

J is TRBJ2-7 and V is TRBV7-2. The sample consisted of naive CXCR3+ CD8+ T cells from blood. Subset described: CD45RO-CCR7+CD27+CD95- naive CD8+ T cells expressing CXCR3 (TNR3+). The receptor was derived from a human donor in good health. Some clones in this sample may be carry-over from other donors' samples. CDR3 region: CASRPLAASYEQYF.